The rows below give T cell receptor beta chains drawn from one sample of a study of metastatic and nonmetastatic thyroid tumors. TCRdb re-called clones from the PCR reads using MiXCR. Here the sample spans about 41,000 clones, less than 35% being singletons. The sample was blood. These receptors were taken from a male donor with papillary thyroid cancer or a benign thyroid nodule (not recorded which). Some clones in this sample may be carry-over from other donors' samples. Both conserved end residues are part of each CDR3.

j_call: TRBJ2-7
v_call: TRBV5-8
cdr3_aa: CASSTPLDYSNYEQYF

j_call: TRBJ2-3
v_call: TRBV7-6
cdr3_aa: CAISLGGGSTDTQYF

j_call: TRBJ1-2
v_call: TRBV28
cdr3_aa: CASSGQYYGYTF

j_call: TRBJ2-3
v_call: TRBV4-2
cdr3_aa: CASSQEPRQGTDTQYF

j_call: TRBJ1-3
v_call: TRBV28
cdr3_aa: CASSLLTAGNTIYF

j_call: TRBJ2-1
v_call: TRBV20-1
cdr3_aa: CSATPGGYNEQFF

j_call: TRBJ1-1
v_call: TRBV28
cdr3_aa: CPSSIIQRGRRTEAFF

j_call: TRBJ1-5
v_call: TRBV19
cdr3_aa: CASTSGDREVDQPQHF

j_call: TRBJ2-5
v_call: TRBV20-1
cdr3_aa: CSARSSVRETQYF

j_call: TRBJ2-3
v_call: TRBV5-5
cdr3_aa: CASSLVQGTDTQYF

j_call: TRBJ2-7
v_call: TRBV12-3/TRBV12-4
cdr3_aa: CASSGGGSSYEQYF

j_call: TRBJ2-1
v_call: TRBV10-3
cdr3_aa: CAISESMGDGSNQQFF

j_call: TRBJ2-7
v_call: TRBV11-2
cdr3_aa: CASSGQGIAYEQYF

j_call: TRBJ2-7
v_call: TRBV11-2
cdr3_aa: CASSRERRVGEQYF

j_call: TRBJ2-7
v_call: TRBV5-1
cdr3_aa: CASSLYSGGAGEQEF

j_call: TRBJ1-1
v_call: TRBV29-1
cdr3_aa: CSVTQTTTEAFF

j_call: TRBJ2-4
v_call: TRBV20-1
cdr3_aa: CSASGTGVGNIQYF

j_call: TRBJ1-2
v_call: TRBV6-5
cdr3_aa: CASSYGADRNYGYTF

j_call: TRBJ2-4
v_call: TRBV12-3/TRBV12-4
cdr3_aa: CASRSTGNIQYF

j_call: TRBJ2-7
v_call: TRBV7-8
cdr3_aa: CASSAGLTYLEQYF

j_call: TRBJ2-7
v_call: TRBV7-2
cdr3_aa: CASSSVAGVYYEQYF

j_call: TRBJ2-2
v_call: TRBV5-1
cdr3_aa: CGSSSQTVQGWELFF

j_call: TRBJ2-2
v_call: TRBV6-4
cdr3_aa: CASSDSQGPGDLFF

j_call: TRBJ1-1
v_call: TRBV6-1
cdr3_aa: CASSEAPENTEAFF

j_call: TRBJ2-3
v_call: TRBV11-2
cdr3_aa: CASSPKPGTGGKDTQYF

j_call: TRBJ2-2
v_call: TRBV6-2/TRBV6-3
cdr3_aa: CASSYSTGYLFF

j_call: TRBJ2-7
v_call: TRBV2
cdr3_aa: CASSEGLGTLKYEQYF